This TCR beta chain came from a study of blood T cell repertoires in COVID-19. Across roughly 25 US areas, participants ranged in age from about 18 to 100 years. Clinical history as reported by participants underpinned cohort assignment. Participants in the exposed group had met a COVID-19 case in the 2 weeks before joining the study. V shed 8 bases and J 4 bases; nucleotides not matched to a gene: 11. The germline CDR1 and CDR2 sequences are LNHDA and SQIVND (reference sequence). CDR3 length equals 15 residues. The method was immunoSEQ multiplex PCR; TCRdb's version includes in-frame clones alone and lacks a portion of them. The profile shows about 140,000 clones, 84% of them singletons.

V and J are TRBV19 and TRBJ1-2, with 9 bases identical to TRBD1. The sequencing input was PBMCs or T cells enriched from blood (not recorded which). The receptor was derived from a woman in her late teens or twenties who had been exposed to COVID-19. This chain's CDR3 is CASQETGGGPYGYTF. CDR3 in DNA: TGTGCCAGTCAAGAAACAGGGGGCGGGCCCTATGGCTACACCTTC.